Listed below are T cell receptor beta chains from one sample, sequenced in a study of T cell responses to AZD1222 COVID-19 vaccine. Here immunoSEQ multiplex PCR was the method, and the copy in TCRdb shows in-frame clones only, minus some. The repertoire holds about 200,000 clones, with about 94% as singletons. This sample comprised peripheral blood, obtained 28 days after the second AZD1222 dose. These receptors all come from an adult who received the AZD1222 COVID-19 vaccine. Both conserved end residues are part of each CDR3. The D gene is left open where the match is weak. The size field is filled for only some rows; it gives once, few, many or a size class.

j_call,v_call,d_call,clone_size,cdr3_nt,cdr3_aa
TRBJ1-2,TRBV28,TRBD1,-,TGTGCCACCGGGACAGGCGATACTAACTATGGCTACACCTTC,CATGTGDTNYGYTF
TRBJ2-5,TRBV7-2,-,-,TGTGCCAGCAGCTCCGGATTACCTGGGGACGAGACCCAGTACTTC,CASSSGLPGDETQYF
TRBJ1-6,TRBV6-5,-,-,TGTGCCAGCAGTCGCGGGATCGGTTCACCCCTCCACTTT,CASSRGIGSPLHF
TRBJ1-2,TRBV28,-,-,TGTGCTTCAGGGGTAGTCTATGGCTACACCTTC,CASGVVYGYTF
TRBJ2-7,TRBV6-5,-,-,TGTGCCAGCAGTCCCCGGAGGTTCCTGGACGAGCAGTACTTC,CASSPRRFLDEQYF
TRBJ2-7,TRBV2,TRBD1,-,TGTGCCAGCAGAACGGGGACAGCAACCTACGAGCAGTACTTC,CASRTGTATYEQYF
TRBJ2-4,TRBV5-6,-,-,TGTGCCAGCAGCAGGGACGTATTAACCAAAAACATTCAGTACTTC,CASSRDVLTKNIQYF
TRBJ1-3,TRBV9,TRBD1,-,TGTGCCAGCAGTGCTTATGGACAGGGAGGAAACACCATATATTTT,CASSAYGQGGNTIYF
TRBJ1-4,TRBV14,-,-,TGTGCCAGCAGCCAAGGGGGGACCACAACTGAAAAACTGTTTTTT,CASSQGGTTTEKLFF
TRBJ1-1,TRBV27,-,-,TGTGCCAGCAGTGCTATAGGGTATGGAACTGAAGCCTTCTTT,CASSAIGYGTEAFF
TRBJ1-5,TRBV5-8,-,-,TGTGCCAGCAGCCCACAGGGTCACCAGCCCCAGCATTTT,CASSPQGHQPQHF
TRBJ1-2,TRBV28,-,once,TGTGCCAGCAGTCCAGACGGTCAGGGCTACACCTTC,CASSPDGQGYTF
TRBJ1-1,TRBV6-2/TRBV6-3,-,-,TGTGCCAGCAGTTACCACATAGGAAGTTTCGGTCCCAGGCGGACTGAAGCTTTCTTT,CASSYHIGSFGPRRTEAFF
TRBJ2-3,TRBV2,TRBD1,-,TGTGCCAGCAGCCCGGACAGGGGGAGAACAGATACGCAGTATTTT,CASSPDRGRTDTQYF
TRBJ1-4,TRBV5-1,-,-,TGCGCCAGCAGCGCATACCTGTCGCGTAAGAGTGAAAAACTGTTTTTT,CASSAYLSRKSEKLFF
TRBJ2-1,TRBV2,TRBD2,-,TGTGCCAGCAGGGTACGGGGGGGTTATGAGCAGTTCTTC,CASRVRGGYEQFF
TRBJ1-5,TRBV10-1,-,-,TGCGCCAGCAGTGACCAGGGAAATCAGCCCCAGCATTTT,CASSDQGNQPQHF
TRBJ1-4,TRBV6-1,-,-,TGTGCCAGCAGTGAACGGGGCAGCCTTGCAACTAATGAAAAACTGTTTTTT,CASSERGSLATNEKLFF
TRBJ1-4,TRBV6-5,-,-,TGTGCCAGCAGTTACGGTCCGACAGGACCTAATGAAAAACTGTTTTTT,CASSYGPTGPNEKLFF
TRBJ2-7,TRBV25-1,-,-,TGTGCCAGCAGGTGGGGGTTGAACGAGCAGTACTTC,CASRWGLNEQYF
TRBJ1-5,TRBV30,TRBD1,-,TGTGCCTGGAGTTTCTCGGGACAGTCAACGAGTAGCAATCAGCCCCAGCATTTT,CAWSFSGQSTSSNQPQHF
TRBJ2-1,TRBV27,TRBD1,-,TGTGCCAGCAGTCAACCCGGGACAGGAGCTGATGAGCAGTTCTTC,CASSQPGTGADEQFF
TRBJ1-3,TRBV3-1/TRBV3-2,-,-,TGTGCCAGCAGCCAAGGGGGCTCTGGAAACACCATATATTTT,CASSQGGSGNTIYF
TRBJ1-4,TRBV7-2,-,-,TGTGCCAGCAGCTTAGTGGGGGCAGGGTTGGGTGAAAAACTGTTTTTT,CASSLVGAGLGEKLFF